This T cell receptor (beta chain) came from a study of CD8 T cells in ankylosing spondylitis. About this clonotype itself: Antigen unknown.

General study points: One TCR beta motif, made up of roughly eight highly homologous variants, appeared characteristic of ankylosing spondylitis blood. Significant enrichment of disease-linked clones was reported in matched ankylosing spondylitis synovial fluid.

Making use of molecular barcodes, quantitative 5'-RACE generated TCR beta libraries. TCRdb re-called the 5' RACE reads with MiXCR, one entry per CDR3 protein. This sample carries about 800,000 distinct CDR3 sequences, roughly 10% of them seen once, and the ten largest clones take just over 0.5%. The CDR3 is 18 residues long. V was cut by 1 base and J by 1 base, with 17 bases left in between. Germline loops: CDR1 SGHKS, CDR2 YYEKEE (reference sequence). The rearrangement joins TRBV5-5 to TRBJ2-2; D gene ambiguous. The sequenced sample consisted of blood, either unsorted or a sorted T cell fraction (not recorded which). This TCR was sampled from a male donor with ankylosing spondylitis. The CDR3 sequence: CASSLLFIAWGNTGELFF. CDR3 in DNA: TGTGCCAGCAGCTTGCTTTTTATAGCCTGGGGGAACACCGGGGAGCTGTTTTTT. The full variable domain, in which reference TRBV5-5 and TRBJ2-2 provide the parts outside the CDR3, is DAGVTQSPTHLIKTRGQQVTLRCSPISGHKSVSWYQQVLGQGPQFIFQYYEKEERGRGNFPDRFSARQFPNYSSELNVNALLLGDSALYLCASSLLFIAWGNTGELFFGEGSRLTVL.